The entry below describes one T cell receptor (beta chain). What it binds is not known. The data stem from a study of siplizumab effects on memory and regulatory T cells. From germline, CDR1 is MGHRA and CDR2 YSYEKL. The CDR3 consists of 16 residues. After removal of 0 bases from V and 9 bases from J, the junction contained 10 bases not matched to a gene. Assays covered about 10^5 TCR templates per sample. This table comes from immunoSEQ multiplex PCR, and its TCRdb copy is limited to in-frame clones, with some not included. The sample carries about 100,000 clones, roughly 94% recorded once. Findings and caveats of the study: Poor capture below about 10^-5 frequency left most alloreactive clones unmapped to unstimulated subsets. There appeared to be greater diversity in naive T cells than in memory cells, and naive T cells seemed major contributors to the alloresponse. Mean Treg-derived proportions of mappable alloreactive CD4+ clones were around 70% for siplizumab and approximately 25% for controls.

The chain is built from TRBV4-1 and TRBJ2-1, with 8 bases matching TRBD2. The receptor was derived from a human donor in good health. Material: non-Treg CD4+ T cells sorted from blood. CDR3 nucleotide sequence: TGCGCCAGCAGCCAAGAGTCCAAGCGGGAGTGGGGTGAGCAGTTCTTC. Translating it yields CASSQESKREWGEQFF.